A single TCR beta chain is shown here with its context. Sequenced by immunoSEQ multiplex PCR; TCRdb stores in-frame clones only, minus some. In the table there are 250,000 to 350,000 clones, almost 90% of which are singletons. CDR3 size: 13 residues. From germline, CDR1 is SGHTA and CDR2 FQGTGA. Trimming removed 5 bases at V and 5 bases at J, with 10 bases between. The data originate from a study of blood T cell repertoires in COVID-19. At the level of the study: Some COVID-19 samples were acute and others convalescent; all came from the United States, Italy and Spain.

The chain is built from TRBV7-3 and TRBJ1-5, with no clear D. Material for sequencing was peripheral blood. The receptor was isolated from a woman under 40 with COVID-19, enrolled during active disease. Here the CDR3 reads CASSVSLDQPQHF. The CDR3 DNA sequence: TGTGCCAGCAGCGTGAGCCTCGATCAGCCCCAGCATTTT.